Following are 14 T cell receptor beta chains from one sample sequenced in a study of OX40 agonist ivuxolimab in advanced cancers. The library was built by means of the immunoSEQ multiplex PCR assay. TCRdb carries this immuneACCESS record with in-frame sequences only. Its versions omit some clonotypes, under half of them owing to an unresolved V gene in the studies checked, with the rest unexplained. This sample is represented by roughly 130,000 clones; just over 90% of them were singletons. The top ten clonotypes cover 0.15% to 0.19% of the sample. Sequencing used CD4+ or CD8+ T cells sorted from blood, obtained in a trial of the OX40 agonist ivuxolimab. The receptors here all came from an adult with an advanced solid tumor such as melanoma, head and neck, liver or kidney cancer.

This clone was recorded once. V usage is TRBV30 and J usage is TRBJ2-5; 8 nucleotides match TRBD1. The CDR3 spans 15 residues. Looked up from germline, CDR1 is GTSNPN and CDR2 is SVGIG (reference sequence). V shed 2 bases, J shed 4 bases, and the junction held 9 bases outside the gene matches. CDR3 amino acids: CAWSPRTGYGETQYF. CDR3 in DNA: TGTGCCTGGAGTCCCCGGACAGGGTATGGAGAGACCCAGTACTTC.

In DNA, the CDR3 is TGTGCCAGCAGTGAAGTACAGGGTTATGAAAAACTGTTTTTT. It is translated as CASSEVQGYEKLFF. The chain recombines TRBV6-1 with TRBJ1-4; tentatively, D is TRBD1 (6 bases). Germline V CDR1 and CDR2: MNHNS, SASEGT. Trimming took 1 base from V and 6 from J, leaving 9 bases between them. This CDR3 is 14 amino acids long.

The chain links TRBV28 to TRBJ2-5; TRBD1 is a possible D gene (8 bases). V gave up 6 bases and J gave up 5 bases, with 19 bases separating them. Per the germline V gene, CDR1 is MDHEN and CDR2 is SYDVKM. CDR3 size: 15 residues. The CDR3 DNA sequence: TGTGCCAGCAGGCTGGACAGGGACTACCTCGAGACCCAGTACTTC. It specifies CASRLDRDYLETQYF.

The chain uses TRBV10-1 and TRBJ1-4, with TRBD1 matching 7 bases. The CDR3 covers 15 residues. J was trimmed by 4 bases and V by 4 bases; bases with no gene match: 6. Germline V gene data show CDR1 as WNHNN and CDR2 as SYGVQD (reference sequence). The CDR3 protein is CASSGGTENNEKLFF. The CDR3 region has the DNA TGCGCCAGCAGTGGGGGGACAGAAAATAATGAAAAACTGTTTTTT.

V is TRBV4-2 and J is TRBJ1-3; D possibly corresponds to TRBD1 (5 bases). Germline lookup yields CDR1 LGHNA and CDR2 YNFKEQ. The CDR3 has 17 residues. The germline V and J ends were trimmed by 0 bases and 4 bases, with 16 bases remaining between them. CDR3 nucleotides: TGTGCCAGCAGCCAAGAGAGTCAGGGAATAACAGGAAACACCATATATTTT. Amino acids: CASSQESQGITGNTIYF.

V gene TRBV27 combines with J gene TRBJ1-1; D may be TRBD1 (5 bases). Germline CDR1 and CDR2: MNHEY and SMNVEV (reference sequence). This CDR3 region has 14 residues. V lost 6 bases and J 2 bases, leaving 13 bases between the germline ends. In nucleotides, the CDR3 is TGTGCCAGCAGGGTCGGGGCAGCTAACACTGAAGCTTTCTTT. It codes for CASRVGAANTEAFF.

The chain recombines TRBV28 with TRBJ2-7; tentatively, D is TRBD2 (5 bases). The V gene's germline CDR1 is MDHEN and CDR2 SYDVKM. V gave up 6 bases and J gave up 6 bases, with 15 bases separating them. The CDR3 totals 13 residues. This chain's CDR3 is CASRTGSSVEQYF. The CDR3 DNA follows: TGTGCCAGCAGGACGGGGTCCTCTGTCGAGCAGTACTTC.

The chain links TRBV19 to TRBJ2-5; weak D call: TRBD1 (5 bases). Trimming removed 4 bases from V and 5 bases from J, with 11 bases in between. CDR3 length: 13 residues. Germline lookup yields CDR1 LNHDA and CDR2 SQIVND (reference sequence). CDR3 region: CASSTRKGETQYF. Here the CDR3 DNA reads TGTGCCAGTAGTACCCGAAAGGGGGAGACCCAGTACTTC.

The chain couples TRBV6-1 to TRBJ2-2; D is unresolved. From germline, CDR1 is MNHNS and CDR2 SASEGT. V was trimmed by 2 bases and J by 0 bases, leaving 7 bases between them. The CDR3 runs to 15 residues. The CDR3 is CASSETRTNTGELFF. The CDR3 DNA is TGTGCCAGCAGTGAAACCAGGACGAACACCGGGGAGCTGTTTTTT.

The chain combines TRBV6-1 with TRBJ1-6, with D possibly matching TRBD1 (5 bases). The germline V gene encodes CDR1 MNHNS and CDR2 SASEGT. The CDR3 has 15 residues. V was pared by 6 bases and J by 7 bases, with 16 bases between. CDR3 protein: CASRPSGGENSPLHF. The CDR3 DNA reads TGTGCCAGCAGACCCTCGGGGGGTGAAAATTCACCCCTCCACTTT.

V and J are TRBV14 and TRBJ2-5, with 7 bases aligning to TRBD1. The germline gives CDR1 SGHDN, CDR2 FVKESK. The V and J ends lost 0 bases and 0 bases, in that order; junction bases with no gene match: 4. The CDR3 has 16 amino acids. This chain's CDR3 is CASSQDRGMYQETQYF. The CDR3, as DNA: TGTGCCAGCAGCCAAGACAGGGGGATGTACCAAGAGACCCAGTACTTC.

This clone occurred once. The chain joins TRBV14 to TRBJ2-7; 8 nucleotides agree with TRBD1. The CDR3 has 12 residues. V shed 8 bases, J shed 1 base, and the junction held 1 base outside the gene matches. Germline CDR1 and CDR2: SGHDN and FVKESK. The CDR3: CASQGASYEQYF. The CDR3 region has the DNA TGTGCCAGCCAGGGGGCTTCCTACGAGCAGTACTTC.

This clone was seen a single time. The V call is TRBV4-3, the J call TRBJ1-1; D not certain. Deletions cut 7 bases from V and 0 bases from J, with 15 bases between. The CDR3 runs to 15 residues. The V gene's germline CDR1 is LGHNA and CDR2 YSLEER. CDR3 protein: CASKWSSTMNTEAFF. DNA of the CDR3: TGCGCCAGCAAGTGGAGCTCCACTATGAACACTGAAGCTTTCTTT.

V is TRBV21-1 and J is TRBJ2-3; the D call in the table, TRBD2, was not verified against the DNA. TRBV21-1 is a listed pseudogene. This CDR3 is built from 12 residues. This chain's CDR3 is CASSKLTDTQYF. The CDR3, as DNA: TGTGCCAGCAGCAAACTGACAGATACGCAGTATTTT.